These 21 T cell receptor beta chains were sequenced from one sample in a study of breast tumors, draining lymph nodes, adjacent tissues (dated by TCRdb to about 2016). Library method: multiplex PCR. The listed sequencing device is Illumina HiSeq 2000. TCRdb passed the public sequencing reads through fastp at Q25 and MiXCR, retaining productive beta sequences. For every CDR3 protein sequence, its rows merge into one entry that carries the most common genes and DNA. In this sample the table shows some 14,000 distinct CDR3 sequences, around 58% of which occur a single time. The ten largest clonotypes hold about 30% of the sample. The material sequenced was tumor-adjacent breast tissue. All receptors come from a female donor with breast cancer. Some clones in this sample may be carry-over from other donors' samples.

This clonotype counts as medium-sized (0.01 to 0.1%). The chain has TRBV12-3 or TRBV12-4 and TRBJ2-7; 8 bases are shared with TRBD1. This CDR3 region has 17 residues. The J segment lost 6 bases and the V segment lost 4 bases, leaving 17 bases of the junction unmatched. As DNA, the CDR3 is TGTGCCAGCAGTTCTAACCGGGACAGGCGCGTGGGGGGCGAGCAGTACTTC. Translation gives CASSSNRDRRVGGEQYF.

The chain has TRBV2 and TRBJ2-1; TRBD1 agrees at 8 bases. Germline assignment: CDR1 SNHLY and CDR2 FYNNEI. The CDR3 length is 13 residues. The ends lost 7 bases at V and 8 bases at J; junction bases unmatched: 7. CDR3 protein: CASTRDRGDEQFF. DNA for the CDR3: TGTGCCAGCACCCGTGACAGGGGAGATGAGCAGTTCTTC. The variable domain in full, completed from reference TRBV2 and TRBJ2-1, reads EPEVTQTPSHQVTQMGQEVILRCVPISNHLYFYWYRQILGQKVEFLVSFYNNEISEKSEIFDDQFSVERPDGSNFTLKIRSTKLEDSAMYFCASTRDRGDEQFFGPGTRLTVL.

The genes are TRBV5-1 and TRBJ1-3, with unresolved D. This CDR3 has 15 amino acids. Deletions cut 0 bases from V and 9 bases from J, with 16 bases between. Germline V CDR1 and CDR2: SGHRS, YFSETQ. The CDR3 spells CASSLAAAEGGTIYF. In DNA, the CDR3 is TGCGCCAGCAGCTTGGCGGCAGCAGAAGGAGGCACCATATATTTT.

This clonotype has a count of ten or more. The chain links TRBV6-1 to TRBJ2-7, with D possibly TRBD2 on 5 matching bases. V dropped 9 bases and J dropped 0 bases, with 9 bases sitting between them. The CDR3 loop spans 12 amino acids. Germline V gene sequence: CDR1 MNHNS, CDR2 SASEGT. The CDR3 loop is CASSADSYEQYF. The CDR3 DNA reads as TGTGCCAGTTCAGCGGACTCCTACGAGCAGTACTTC.

The chain is built from TRBV20-1 and TRBJ2-1; 11 nucleotides align to TRBD2. Trimming cost V 4 bases and J 3 bases; bases outside gene matches: 8. Germline V gene sequence: CDR1 DFQATT, CDR2 SNEGSKA (reference sequence). The CDR3 is 16 residues long. The CDR3, as DNA: TGCAGTGCTACCGGTAGCGGGAGGGCCTTCTACAATGAGCAGTTCTTC. Residues: CSATGSGRAFYNEQFF.

Turning to this clonotype: A junction end diverges from the germline sequence, so it may reflect a read error. J is TRBJ2-7 and V is TRBV20-1, with D possibly TRBD1 on 6 matching bases. Germline V lookup: CDR1 DFQATT, CDR2 SNEGSKA (reference sequence). This CDR3 region has 13 residues. The CDR3 protein is CSADDRTSYAQYF. The DNA of the CDR3 is TGCAGTGCTGATGACAGGACCTCCTACGCGCAGTACTTC.

The chain links TRBV2 to TRBJ1-6, with a possible D match to TRBD1 (6 bases). This CDR3 has 15 amino acids. CDR1 and CDR2 from the germline V gene are SNHLY and FYNNEI. The V and J ends lost 6 bases and 2 bases respectively, with 11 bases between them. In DNA, the CDR3 is TGTGCCAGCAGCTCTGGACAGCCCTATAATTCACCCCTCCACTTT. Encoded protein: CASSSGQPYNSPLHF.

This chain uses TRBV2 with TRBJ1-5, with D perhaps TRBD1 (6 bases). Germline lookup yields CDR1 SNHLY and CDR2 FYNNEI. Between the trimmed V and J ends, which lost 5 bases and 6 bases, there was a span of 17 bases. The CDR3 spans 15 residues. CDR3: CASSLRTRGGQPQHF. The CDR3 nucleotides are TGTGCCAGCAGTCTCAGGACCAGGGGAGGTCAGCCCCAGCATTTT.

V and J are TRBV5-1 and TRBJ1-2; D is uncertain. Germline V gives CDR1 SGHRS, CDR2 YFSETQ. Trimming removed 3 bases at V and 6 bases at J, with 18 bases between. The CDR3 is 15 amino acids. The CDR3 region is CASSSDTPKIDGYTF. DNA for the CDR3: TGCGCCAGCAGCTCTGACACCCCTAAAATCGATGGCTACACCTTC.

This clonotype has more than one count but fewer than ten. The J gene is TRBJ1-3, the V gene TRBV29-1, with D perhaps matching TRBD1 (5 bases). V was cut by 6 bases and J by 4 bases, with 16 bases left in between. Germline V gene sequence: CDR1 SQVTM, CDR2 ANQGSEA. There are 14 residues in the CDR3. In DNA, the CDR3 is TGCAGCGTCGAGCCCAGGGCAAGGGGAAACACCATATATTTT. This codes for CSVEPRARGNTIYF.

Within the sample, this clonotype is medium-sized (0.01 to 0.1%). The CDR3 spells CASSGTGDSPLHF. CDR3 coding DNA: TGTGCCAGTAGTGGGACAGGAGATTCACCCCTCCACTTT. This chain joins TRBV19 and TRBJ1-6, with 8 bases matching TRBD1. The V gene end was trimmed by 5 bases and the J gene end by 8 bases; junction bases not matched to a gene: 2. CDR3 length equals 13 residues. Germline values: CDR1 LNHDA, CDR2 SQIVND (reference sequence).

This clonotype is medium-sized by share. This chain links TRBV2 with TRBJ1-6, with a possible D match to TRBD1 (6 bases). Trimming stripped 2 bases from V and 5 bases from J, with 10 bases between. The CDR3 sequence is 15 residues long. The V gene's germline CDR1 is SNHLY and CDR2 FYNNEI. The CDR3 reads CASSERTANNSPLHF. CDR3 sequence (DNA): TGTGCCAGCAGTGAAAGGACAGCCAATAATTCACCCCTCCACTTT.

CDR3 in amino acids: CSAYIAGGYNEQFF. Written as DNA, the CDR3 is TGCAGTGCTTACATAGCGGGAGGGTACAATGAGCAGTTCTTC. The J gene is TRBJ2-1, the V gene TRBV20-1; 11 bases are shared with TRBD2. The CDR3 has 14 amino acids. The V segment lost 5 bases and the J segment 4 bases; nucleotides outside the gene matches: 4. CDR1 DFQATT and CDR2 SNEGSKA come from the germline V gene (reference sequence).

V and J are TRBV20-1 and TRBJ2-1; no clear D gene. V was trimmed by 6 bases and J by 0 bases, leaving 15 bases between them. Germline values: CDR1 DFQATT, CDR2 SNEGSKA (reference sequence). The CDR3 runs 15 residues. This CDR3 is CSASSIQSSYNEQFF. CDR3 DNA: TGCAGTGCCAGTAGTATCCAGAGCTCCTACAATGAGCAGTTCTTC.

The rearrangement joins TRBV5-1 to TRBJ2-3; the match to TRBD2 covers 8 bases. Trimming removed 4 bases from V and 2 bases from J; junction bases left unmatched: 18. This CDR3 spans 19 amino acids. Germline loops: CDR1 SGHRS, CDR2 YFSETQ. In DNA form, the CDR3 reads TGCGCCAGCAGCCAAGATAGGAGCGGGAGCACCCCCCACACAGATACGCAGTATTTT. Protein product: CASSQDRSGSTPHTDTQYF.

This clonotype was seen repeatedly, ten times or more. The gene calls are TRBV18 and TRBJ2-1, with D maybe TRBD1 (5 bases). Trimming took 3 bases from V and 4 from J, leaving 10 bases between them. Per the germline V gene, CDR1 is KGHSH and CDR2 is LQKENI. The CDR3 totals 14 residues. The CDR3 loop is CASSPDQGYNEQFF. The CDR3 DNA reads as TGTGCCAGCTCACCCGACCAGGGTTACAATGAGCAGTTCTTC.

This chain links TRBV20-1 with TRBJ2-7, with 12 bases fitting TRBD2. Germline trimming cut 4 bases from V and 7 bases from J; bases unmatched to any gene: 11. The CDR3 sequence is 15 residues long. CDR1 DFQATT and CDR2 SNEGSKA come from the germline V gene (reference sequence). The CDR3 nucleotides are TGCAGTGCTATTACTAGCGGGGGGTCTTCGGGGGAGCAGTACTTC. Its protein is CSAITSGGSSGEQYF.

This clonotype was observed many times. This chain connects TRBV6-2 or TRBV6-3 to TRBJ2-7, with 8 bases lining up with TRBD2. CDR3 size: 15 residues. The germline gives CDR1 MNHEY, CDR2 SVGEGT. Trimming took 6 bases from V and 0 from J; bases not matched to a gene: 7. The CDR3 is CASRASSGSSYEQYF. Here the CDR3 DNA reads TGTGCCAGCAGGGCCTCTAGCGGGTCCTCCTACGAGCAGTACTTC.

The CDR3 DNA sequence: TGTGCCAGCAGCTTACAGCCGGGCTATGGCTACACCTTC. This gives the protein CASSLQPGYGYTF. The V call is TRBV7-9, the J call TRBJ1-2; D gene unclear. The CDR3 is made up of 13 amino acids. V lost 2 bases and J 4 bases, leaving 8 bases between the germline ends. CDR1 is SEHNR, CDR2 FQNEAQ, per germline (reference sequence).

This clonotype was recorded many times. The chain combines TRBV10-3 with TRBJ1-1; no clear D. The CDR3 covers 16 residues. Germline V lookup: CDR1 ENHRY, CDR2 SYGVKD. V lost 2 bases to trimming and J lost 2 bases, with 15 bases between them. The CDR3 coding sequence is TGTGCCATCAGTGAGACAGATTCCGTTTCTAACACTGAAGCTTTCTTT. As protein: CAISETDSVSNTEAFF.

By frequency in the sample, this clonotype is medium-sized (0.01 to 0.1%). J is TRBJ1-2 and V is TRBV2; the match to TRBD1 covers 7 bases. The length of the CDR3 is 16 residues. J lost 7 bases, V lost 3 bases, and 14 bases had no gene match. Looked up from germline, CDR1 is SNHLY and CDR2 is FYNNEI. In DNA form, the CDR3 reads TGTGCCAGCAGTGAGAGGTTCGGTTGGCAGGGGGGTGGCTACACCTTC. Residues: CASSERFGWQGGGYTF.